Below, one TCR beta chain is given with its context. Antigen: not known. A single base separates this from a much larger clone, so it may be a read error. PCR was performed a second time for roughly 7 to 12 cycles using a sample-barcoded 5' primer and a J-beta primer mix. Each sample yielded at least 2.5 million CDR3-containing paired-end reads. Using its own MiXCR run on the 5' RACE reads, TCRdb lists one record per CDR3 protein. The sample has approximately 810,000 distinct CDR3 sequences; around 30% are singletons. Staff drew roughly 10 milliliters of peripheral blood from each donor. CDR1 and CDR2 from the germline V gene are SGDLS and YYNGEE. The CDR3 is 14 amino acids. This entry is derived from a study of blood T cells in healthy people across ages. Study background: Template switching recovered approximately one barcoded beta molecule for every two T cells. Whole-study results and caveats: For the donors, CMV status was unknown and possibly confounded expanded clonotype changes.

The chain has TRBV9 and TRBJ2-7, with D unresolved. The end of the DNA fits TRBJ2-5 better, so the J call may be wrong. The sample comprised blood. The origin of this receptor is a woman of 80 years or more in good health. The CDR3 region is CASGVAGSVETQYF. In nucleotides, the CDR3 is TGTGCCAGCGGCGTAGCAGGAAGTGTGGAGACCCAGTACTTC.